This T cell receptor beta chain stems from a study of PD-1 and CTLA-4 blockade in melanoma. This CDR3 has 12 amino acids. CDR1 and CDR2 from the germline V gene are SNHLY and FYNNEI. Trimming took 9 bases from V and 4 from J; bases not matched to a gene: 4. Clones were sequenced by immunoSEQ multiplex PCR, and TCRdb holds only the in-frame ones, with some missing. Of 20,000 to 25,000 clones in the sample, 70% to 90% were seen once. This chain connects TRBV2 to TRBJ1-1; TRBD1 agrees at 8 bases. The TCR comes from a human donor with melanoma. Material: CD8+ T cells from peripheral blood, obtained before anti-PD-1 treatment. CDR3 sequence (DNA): TGTGCCAGAGACAGGGGTAGCACTGAAGCTTTCTTT. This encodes CARDRGSTEAFF.